This T cell receptor beta chain was sequenced for a study of regulatory T cells in long-lasting Graves disease. In building TCR beta libraries, iRepertoire HTBI primers were used together with Arm-PCR of CDR3 regions. TCRdb ran MiXCR on the multiplex PCR reads and lists one entry per CDR3 protein. The sample includes about 310,000 distinct CDR3 sequences, under 25% of them seen just once. The time point was: persistent/refractory GD, antithyroid drugs over 5 years with positive TRAb. PBMCs were the source of the RNA used for TCR sequencing. This clonotype has more than one count but fewer than ten. The sample here was peripheral blood mononuclear cells (PBMCs), taken when the disease was refractory, from a patient treated with antithyroid drugs. The source is a female donor with Graves disease.

CDR3 in DNA: TGCGCCAGCAGCTTAGTGGACAGGGCGGACCATGAAGCTTTCTTT. This sequence encodes CASSLVDRADHEAFF. V is TRBV5-1 and J is TRBJ1-1, with 8 positions matching TRBD1. The CDR3 extends over 15 amino acids. The germline CDR1 and CDR2 sequences are SGHRS and YFSETQ. After removal of 2 bases from V and 7 bases from J, the junction contained 10 bases not matched to a gene.